Each of the 9 T cell receptor beta chains below was sequenced from the same sample in a study of blood T cell repertoires in COVID-19. The repertoire was sequenced with immunoSEQ multiplex PCR; TCRdb's copy has only in-frame clones and lacks some. The table shows hundreds of thousands of clones, with roughly 90% occurring only once. Sequences were obtained from peripheral blood. The receptors were gathered from a woman aged 45-65 years with active or convalescent COVID-19.

The chain uses TRBV11-2 and TRBJ2-1; 7 positions agree with TRBD2. The CDR3 is made up of 12 amino acids. Germline V gene data show CDR1 as SGHAT and CDR2 as FQNNGV. Germline trimming cut 11 bases from V and 3 bases from J; bases unmatched to any gene: 4. Here the CDR3 DNA reads TGTGCCGCGCGCGGGGGCTACAATGAGCAGTTCTTC. This sequence encodes CAARGGYNEQFF.

The J gene is TRBJ1-6, the V gene TRBV6-5, with a tentative D call TRBD1 (6 bases). Germline loops: CDR1 MNHEY, CDR2 SVGAGI. The V end was cut by 6 bases, the J end by 6 bases, with 15 bases between. The CDR3 has 15 amino acids. The CDR3 DNA reads TGTGCCAGCAGAGATACAGGGCTCAGTAATTCACCCCTCCACTTT. As protein: CASRDTGLSNSPLHF.

The CDR3 sequence: CASRAGTGAINTEAFF. The CDR3 nucleotides are TGTGCCAGCAGAGCCGGGACAGGGGCCATAAACACTGAAGCTTTCTTT. This chain joins TRBV2 and TRBJ1-1, with TRBD1 matching 10 bases. Germline CDR1 SNHLY, CDR2 FYNNEI. The CDR3 has 16 amino acids. V was pared by 6 bases and J by 2 bases, with 9 bases of the junction left unmatched.

Points on this clone: The same CDR3 also results from other DNA sequences found in this sample. The chain carries TRBV10-3 and TRBJ1-5; the D is unclear. Germline values: CDR1 ENHRY, CDR2 SYGVKD. CDR3 length: 15 residues. The V and J ends lost 0 bases and 1 base respectively, with 7 bases between them. In nucleotides, the CDR3 is TGTGCCATCAGTGAGTCGGCCGGGAGCAATCAGCCCCAGCATTTT. Translation: CAISESAGSNQPQHF.

This chain joins TRBV11-2 and TRBJ2-1; 11 bases fit TRBD2. V shed 8 bases and J 3 bases; nucleotides not matched to a gene: 3. From germline, CDR1 is SGHAT and CDR2 FQNNGV. The CDR3 spans 14 residues. CDR3 nucleotides: TGTGCCAGCCATGGACTAGCGGGCTACAATGAGCAGTTCTTC. Protein product: CASHGLAGYNEQFF.

This chain uses TRBV28 with TRBJ2-1; 7 bases fit TRBD2. Germline CDR1 reads MDHEN; CDR2 reads SYDVKM. V was clipped by 10 bases and J by 0 bases; unmatched bases: 12. This CDR3 region has 16 residues. The CDR3 is CAIHLKLASSYNEQFF. The CDR3 region has the DNA TGTGCCATACACCTTAAACTAGCGAGCTCCTACAATGAGCAGTTCTTC.

This clone was detected only a few times. J is TRBJ1-5 and V is TRBV18; possible D gene TRBD1, 6 bases. Between the trimmed V and J ends, which lost 3 bases and 2 bases, there was a span of 17 bases. Germline V lookup: CDR1 KGHSH, CDR2 LQKENI. The CDR3 totals 17 residues. CDR3 in amino acids: CASSPTQGGAGNQPQHF. DNA for the CDR3: TGTGCCAGCTCACCTACACAAGGGGGGGCGGGCAATCAGCCCCAGCATTTT. The whole variable domain, remainder taken from reference TRBV18 and TRBJ1-5, is NAGVMQNPRHLVRRRGQEARLRCSPMKGHSHVYWYRQLPEEGLKFMVYLQKENIIDESGMPKERFSAEFPKEGPSILRIQQVVRGDSAAYFCASSPTQGGAGNQPQHFGDGTRLSIL.

As for this clone: A read error may account for a junction end that differs from germline. V and J are TRBV19 and TRBJ1-2; 8 bases fit TRBD1. The CDR3 consists of 17 residues. Germline lookup yields CDR1 LNHDA and CDR2 SQIVND (reference sequence). The chain's CDR3 is CASSLDPTGGLRYGYTF. CDR3 DNA sequence: TGTGCCAGTAGTTTAGACCCCACAGGGGGACTACGGTATGGCTACACCTTC.

The rearrangement links TRBV19 to TRBJ2-7; a weak D match, TRBD1 (6 bases). Germline-derived CDR1 and CDR2 are LNHDA and SQIVND (reference sequence). The CDR3 length is 14 residues. V gave up 6 bases and J gave up 6 bases, with 18 bases separating them. The CDR3 bases are TGTGCCAGTAGCCTCAGGGACACCTTCCCCGAGCAGTACTTC. The encoded protein is CASSLRDTFPEQYF.